One and the same sample provided the 20 T cell receptor beta chains below, sequenced in a study of CD8 T cells in ankylosing spondylitis. TCRdb ran MiXCR on the 5' RACE reads and lists one entry per CDR3 protein. The sample shows a few hundred thousand distinct CDR3 sequences, roughly 18% of them seen only once. The sequenced material came from blood, either unsorted or a sorted T cell fraction (not recorded which). Receptor source: a male donor with ankylosing spondylitis or in good health (not recorded which).

The table lists this clonotype with a few counts. This chain joins TRBV27 and TRBJ2-2; maybe TRBD2 (7 bases). V lost 1 base and J lost 1, with 10 bases in between. Germline V gene sequence: CDR1 MNHEY, CDR2 SMNVEV (reference sequence). CDR3 length equals 16 residues. CDR3 protein: CASSLLGGGNTGELFF. CDR3 coding DNA: TGTGCCAGCAGTTTATTGGGAGGGGGGAACACCGGGGAGCTGTTTTTT.

This clonotype was picked up one time. The chain recombines TRBV3-1 with TRBJ2-7, with 8 bases lining up with TRBD2. The CDR3 contains 18 residues. Germline V CDR1 and CDR2: LGHDT, YNNKEL (reference sequence). J gave up 6 bases and V 0 bases, and 16 bases lay outside the gene matches. The CDR3 spells CASSQDWGLAGGGCEQYF. CDR3 nucleotides: TGTGCCAGCAGCCAAGATTGGGGGCTAGCGGGCGGCGGCTGCGAGCAGTACTTC.

The rearrangement uses TRBV7-9 and TRBJ2-7; 7 bases match TRBD2. Per germline, CDR1 SEHNR and CDR2 FQNEAQ (reference sequence). V shed 5 bases and J 2 bases; nucleotides not matched to a gene: 9. The length of the CDR3 is 15 residues. DNA of the CDR3: TGTGCCAGCAGCAATCGGGAGGCAGCGACCTACGAGCAGTACTTC. This codes for CASSNREAATYEQYF.

This chain uses TRBV27 with TRBJ2-3, with 7 nucleotides matching TRBD1. The CDR3 consists of 15 residues. CDR1 MNHEY and CDR2 SMNVEV come from the germline V gene (reference sequence). V lost 4 bases and J lost 0; bases outside the gene matches: 4. CDR3 DNA sequence: TGTGCCAGCAGTTCGACAGGGATTAGCACAGATACGCAGTATTTT. It codes for CASSSTGISTDTQYF.

The rearrangement links TRBV27 to TRBJ2-3, with TRBD2 matching 7 bases. Per germline, CDR1 MNHEY and CDR2 SMNVEV (reference sequence). V shed 1 base and J 6 bases; nucleotides not matched to a gene: 10. This CDR3 is 16 amino acids long. CDR3 coding DNA: TGTGCCAGCAGTTTATTTTCTAGCGGACCTCCCGATACGCAGTATTTT. Protein: CASSLFSSGPPDTQYF.

This clonotype was seen many times. The chain combines TRBV6-4 with TRBJ2-1; D is ambiguous. Trimming removed 3 bases from V and 3 bases from J, with 9 bases in between. This CDR3 contains 14 residues. In germline, CDR1 is MRHNA, CDR2 SNTAGT. CDR3: CASSERLDYNEQFF. In nucleotides, the CDR3 is TGTGCCAGCAGTGAGAGGCTCGACTACAATGAGCAGTTCTTC.

This clonotype was detected only a few times. V gene TRBV12-3 or TRBV12-4 combines with J gene TRBJ2-2; D possibly corresponds to TRBD2 (5 bases). The CDR3 has 13 residues. The germline V and J ends were trimmed by 1 base and 7 bases, with 7 bases remaining between them. The CDR3 is CASSLEAGGELFF. CDR3 in DNA: TGTGCCAGCAGTTTAGAGGCGGGCGGGGAGCTGTTTTTT.

This clonotype turned up a few times. The chain joins TRBV12-3 or TRBV12-4 to TRBJ1-5, with D unclear. The CDR3 totals 14 residues. Trimming shortened V by 4 bases and J by 0 bases, and 7 bases separated the two germline ends. The CDR3 reads CASSYGGSNQPQHF. DNA of the CDR3: TGTGCCAGCAGTTATGGCGGTAGCAATCAGCCCCAGCATTTT.

The chain employs TRBV11-1 and TRBJ1-1; TRBD1 might be the D (5 bases). The CDR3 totals 13 residues. V dropped 5 bases and J dropped 5 bases, with 12 bases sitting between them. CDR1 and CDR2 from the germline V gene are SGHAT and FQDESV (reference sequence). CDR3 in amino acids: CASSPWGDTEAFF. In DNA form, the CDR3 reads TGTGCCAGCAGCCCCTGGGGGGATACTGAAGCTTTCTTT.

The chain links TRBV4-1 to TRBJ2-2; 10 nucleotides line up with TRBD1. Germline loops: CDR1 MGHRA, CDR2 YSYEKL. J gave up 3 bases and V 1 base, and 8 bases lay outside the gene matches. The CDR3 is 18 amino acids. CDR3 in amino acids: CASSQAPLGTGDTGELFF. The CDR3 region has the DNA TGCGCCAGCAGCCAAGCACCTCTTGGGACAGGGGACACCGGGGAGCTGTTTTTT.

This clonotype was recorded many times. The V call is TRBV27, the J call TRBJ2-1; the match to TRBD1 covers 9 bases. The CDR3 runs 14 residues. The V gene's germline CDR1 is MNHEY and CDR2 SMNVEV (reference sequence). J was trimmed by 7 bases and V by 5 bases; bases with no gene match: 6. The CDR3 region has the DNA TGTGCCAGCAGTCCCCGGGACAGGGAGAATGAGCAGTTCTTC. Amino acid sequence: CASSPRDRENEQFF.

The chain carries TRBV4-2 and TRBJ1-1; D gene unclear. V was clipped by 0 bases and J by 6 bases, with 8 bases between them. CDR1 LGHNA and CDR2 YNFKEQ come from the germline V gene. This CDR3 spans 13 amino acids. The CDR3 region has the DNA TGTGCCAGCAGCCAAGATCCGGGCTCTGAAGCTTTCTTT. Translated: CASSQDPGSEAFF.

Comment on this clonotype: Since a much larger clone is just one base distant, this may be a read error. The chain has TRBV4-3 and TRBJ2-7; 9 bases agree with TRBD2. This CDR3 spans 14 amino acids. Germline-derived CDR1 and CDR2 are LGHNA and YSLEER. V lost 2 bases and J lost 4; bases outside the gene matches: 3. The CDR3 region has the DNA TGCGCCAGCAGCCAAATTAGCGGGAGATACGAGCAGTACTTC. Translated, it gives CASSQISGRYEQYF.

This clonotype was seen a few times. An end of the junction differs from the germline gene, which may be a read error. V usage is TRBV4-1 and J usage is TRBJ2-7, with D hard to call. The length of the CDR3 is 13 residues. Germline lookup yields CDR1 MGHRA and CDR2 YSYEKL. Written as DNA, the CDR3 is TGCGCCAGCAGCCCAAGCTTAACGTACGGGCAGTACTTC. Translating gives CASSPSLTYGQYF.

This clonotype was recorded many times. The V gene is TRBV29-1, the J gene TRBJ2-7, with D perhaps given as TRBD1 or TRBD2 (6 bases each). The CDR3 consists of 13 residues. Trimming took off 5 bases at V and 1 base at J, with 12 bases between the two ends. In germline, CDR1 is SQVTM, CDR2 ANQGSEA. DNA of the CDR3: TGCAGCGTTCCCCAGGGGAGGTCCTACGAGCAGTACTTC. Amino acid sequence: CSVPQGRSYEQYF.

This clonotype was detected ten times or more. The chain has TRBV9 and TRBJ2-3; D is perhaps TRBD1 (6 bases). Germline V gene sequence: CDR1 SGDLS, CDR2 YYNGEE. V was pared by 0 bases and J by 4 bases, with 9 bases between. The CDR3 has 14 amino acids. In DNA, the CDR3 is TGTGCCAGCAGCGTAGTTACAGGGCCAGATACGCAGTATTTT. Translation gives CASSVVTGPDTQYF.

The chain combines TRBV5-1 with TRBJ2-3; D may be TRBD2 (6 bases). The CDR3 totals 13 residues. CDR1 is SGHRS and CDR2 is YFSETQ in the germline V gene. Trimming took 5 bases from V and 2 from J, leaving 9 bases between them. Here the CDR3 DNA reads TGCGCCAGCAGGAGGGACTCCACAGATACGCAGTATTTT. It yields the protein CASRRDSTDTQYF.

J is TRBJ2-1 and V is TRBV27; no firm D call. This CDR3 region has 14 residues. Germline lookup yields CDR1 MNHEY and CDR2 SMNVEV (reference sequence). The V end was cut by 2 bases, the J end by 4 bases, with 9 bases between. DNA of the CDR3: TGTGCCAGCAGTTTAGATTTACCTTACAATGAGCAGTTCTTC. Translation: CASSLDLPYNEQFF.

The chain recombines TRBV7-9 with TRBJ2-5; 7 bases align to TRBD1. With V trimmed by 5 bases and J by 2 bases, 5 bases remained unmatched. From germline, CDR1 is SEHNR and CDR2 FQNEAQ (reference sequence). CDR3 length equals 14 residues. CDR3: CASSAWDRQETQYF. The CDR3 nucleotides read TGTGCCAGCAGCGCCTGGGACAGACAAGAGACCCAGTACTTC.

Ten or more counts support this clonotype. The J gene is TRBJ2-5, the V gene TRBV13, with TRBD2 as a possible D gene (6 bases). Germline V gives CDR1 PRHDT, CDR2 FYEKMQ (reference sequence). The CDR3 contains 15 residues. The V end lost 5 bases, the J end lost 5 bases, and 18 bases lay between the germline ends. CDR3 nucleotides: TGTGCCAGCAGCATCGGGAGTGCCCTCAGGGAGACCCAGTACTTC. Its translation is CASSIGSALRETQYF.